This T cell receptor beta chain came from a study of cytomegalovirus exposure and HLA in healthy donors. PCR employed 60 Vbeta and 13 Jbeta primers. Sequenced by immunoSEQ multiplex PCR; TCRdb stores in-frame clones only, minus some. The table shows around 170,000 clones, with more than 75% occurring only once. V lost 2 bases to trimming and J lost 5 bases, with 7 bases between them. CDR1 is MGHRA and CDR2 is YSYEKL in the germline V gene. This CDR3 has 13 amino acids. Among the donors, all were healthy bone marrow donors. This chain joins TRBV4-1 and TRBJ2-1; D not certain. This sequence was found in a woman under 40 in good health and CMV-seropositive. Sequenced material: PBMCs. The CDR3 nucleotides read TGCGCCAGCAGCCAATACGCGGACAATGAGCAGTTCTTC. It yields the protein CASSQYADNEQFF.